This is a list of T cell receptor beta chains from one sample in a study of shared clonotypes between healthy human individuals. Clones were sequenced by immunoSEQ multiplex PCR, and TCRdb holds only the in-frame ones, with some missing. Among some 380,000 clones listed, around 96% were seen once. Sequenced input: memory CD8+ T cells sorted from blood. The receptors stem from a man aged 25-45 years in good health. The CDR3 runs from the conserved cysteine through the conserved F or W. The D gene is left open where the match is weak. Some rows mark clone size as missing; the rest say once, few, many or name a class of expanded clone.

J gene	V gene	D gene	clone size	CDR3 protein	CDR3 DNA
TRBJ1-3	TRBV14	-	-	CASSQDLPGSPGLSGNTIYF	TGTGCCAGCAGCCAAGATCTTCCTGGGAGTCCAGGGCTCTCTGGAAACACCATATATTTT
TRBJ2-3	TRBV5-3	-	-	CARSPEAAPDTQYF	TGTGCCAGAAGCCCGGAAGCGGCGCCAGATACGCAGTATTTT
TRBJ1-2	TRBV25-1	TRBD1	-	CASRSTSGTGTYGYTF	TGTGCCAGCAGGTCAACCTCCGGGACAGGGACCTATGGCTACACCTTC
TRBJ2-7	TRBV6-4	-	-	CASSFPYEQYF	TGTGCCAGCAGTTTCCCCTACGAGCAGTACTTC
TRBJ1-4	TRBV14	-	-	CASSQDLGQSEKLFF	TGTGCCAGCAGCCAAGATCTTGGACAGTCTGAAAAACTGTTTTTT
TRBJ2-1	TRBV7-9	TRBD1	-	CASSFGTGYNEQFF	TGTGCCAGCAGCTTCGGGACAGGGTACAATGAGCAGTTCTTC
TRBJ2-5	TRBV27	-	-	CASSLTGTPLSGLETQYF	TGTGCCAGCAGTTTAACAGGGACACCTCTTAGCGGGTTGGAGACCCAGTACTTC
TRBJ2-2	TRBV28	-	-	CASSPRRSLNTGELFF	TGTGCCAGCAGTCCCCGGAGGTCCTTGAACACCGGGGAGCTGTTTTTT
TRBJ2-3	TRBV7-3	-	-	CASSLAGRYTDTQYF	TGTGCCAGCAGCTTAGCCGGCAGATACACAGATACGCAGTATTTT
TRBJ2-7	TRBV5-1	-	-	CASSIRLGAYEQYF	TGCGCCAGCAGCATCCGACTAGGGGCCTACGAGCAGTACTTC
TRBJ2-1	TRBV6-5	TRBD2	-	CASRRLAGVEQFF	TGTGCCAGCAGGAGACTAGCGGGAGTTGAGCAGTTCTTC
TRBJ1-3	TRBV19	-	-	CASTRDTTFSGNTIYF	TGTGCCAGTACCCGGGACACGACTTTCTCTGGAAACACCATATATTTT
TRBJ2-1	TRBV18	-	-	CASSPDRRYSYNEQFF	TGTGCCAGCTCACCAGACAGGAGGTACTCCTACAATGAGCAGTTCTTC
TRBJ2-1	TRBV7-9	-	-	CASSLHPPQGEQFF	TGTGCCAGCAGCCTACACCCCCCACAAGGGGAGCAGTTCTTC
TRBJ2-7	TRBV2	TRBD2	-	CASRATSSPTYEQYF	TGTGCCAGCAGGGCGACTAGCTCCCCCACCTACGAGCAGTACTTC
TRBJ2-3	TRBV28	TRBD2	-	CASSTIAGSRHTQYF	TGTGCCAGCAGTACAATAGCGGGATCAAGACATACGCAGTATTTT
TRBJ1-1	TRBV29-1	-	-	CSAAWDGNTEAFF	TGCAGCGCGGCGTGGGACGGGAACACTGAAGCTTTCTTT
TRBJ1-4	TRBV5-1	-	-	CASSFRGDEKLFF	TGCGCCAGCAGCTTCAGGGGCGATGAAAAACTGTTTTTT
TRBJ1-5	TRBV20-1	-	-	CSVSQPQHF	TGCAGTGTTTCTCAGCCCCAGCATTTT
TRBJ2-3	TRBV5-1	-	-	CASSLGGDTQYF	TGCGCCAGCAGCTTGGGAGGGGATACGCAGTATTTT
TRBJ2-3	TRBV2	TRBD1	-	CASSPTGGVLLDTQYF	TGTGCCAGCAGCCCTACAGGGGGCGTTTTATTGGATACGCAGTATTTT
TRBJ2-7	TRBV4-1	-	once	CASSQVSQGAYEQYF	TGCGCCAGCAGCCAAGTCTCACAGGGAGCCTACGAGCAGTACTTC
TRBJ2-7	TRBV11-3	-	-	CASSLGGRWDHEQYF	TGTGCCAGCAGCTTAGGGGGACGGTGGGACCACGAGCAGTACTTC
TRBJ2-7	TRBV2	TRBD1	-	CATSGTGHEQYF	TGTGCCACCTCCGGGACAGGGCATGAGCAGTACTTC
TRBJ2-2	TRBV30	-	once	CAWKRGGTNTGELFF	TGTGCCTGGAAAAGGGGGGGAACAAACACCGGGGAGCTGTTTTTT
TRBJ2-1	TRBV4-1	TRBD2	-	CASSPIAGGPYEQFF	TGCGCCAGCAGCCCAATAGCGGGAGGGCCATATGAGCAGTTCTTC
TRBJ1-5	TRBV28	-	-	CASSFDGWAQHF	TGTGCCAGCAGTTTCGATGGGTGGGCCCAGCATTTT
TRBJ2-7	TRBV11-2	-	once	CASSLDLASSSYEQYF	TGTGCCAGCAGCTTAGACTTAGCATCCAGCTCCTACGAGCAGTACTTC
TRBJ1-1	TRBV6-1	-	-	CASNRVRMNTEAFF	TGTGCCAGCAACAGGGTCAGGATGAACACTGAAGCTTTCTTT
TRBJ2-2	TRBV28	-	-	CASSLGLANTGELFF	TGTGCCAGCAGTTTAGGGCTAGCGAACACCGGGGAGCTGTTTTTT
TRBJ2-7	TRBV7-2	-	-	CASSLGWRLEQYF	TGTGCCAGCAGCTTAGGATGGCGATTGGAGCAGTACTTC
TRBJ2-3	TRBV28	TRBD2	-	CASSLPGLAYRGTQYF	TGTGCCAGCAGTTTGCCGGGACTAGCGTATCGAGGTACGCAGTATTTT
TRBJ2-3	TRBV5-1	TRBD2	once	CASSRSGITDTQYF	TGCGCCAGCAGCCGTAGCGGGATCACAGATACGCAGTATTTT
TRBJ2-5	TRBV10-1	TRBD2	-	CASSEGGEETQYF	TGCGCCAGCAGTGAGGGGGGGGAGGAGACCCAGTACTTC
TRBJ2-1	TRBV18	-	-	CASSPSPGEYGNEQFF	TGTGCCAGCTCACCGAGTCCGGGGGAGTACGGGAATGAGCAGTTCTTC
TRBJ1-2	TRBV11-2	TRBD1	-	CASSSDRAYGYTF	TGTGCCAGCAGCTCTGACAGGGCCTATGGCTACACCTTC
TRBJ2-6	TRBV4-2	-	-	CASSLGVRVLSSGANVLTF	TGTGCCAGCAGCCTCGGGGTCCGTGTCCTAAGCTCTGGGGCCAACGTCCTGACTTTC
TRBJ2-5	TRBV27	-	-	CASSSHRAQETQYF	TGTGCCAGCAGTTCGCACAGGGCTCAAGAGACCCAGTACTTC
TRBJ2-1	TRBV11-3	TRBD2	-	CASSERDFDEQFF	TGTGCCAGCAGCGAGCGGGATTTCGATGAGCAGTTCTTC
TRBJ2-3	TRBV28	TRBD2	-	CASSFSSGSTDTQYF	TGTGCCAGCAGTTTCTCTAGCGGGAGCACAGATACGCAGTATTTT
TRBJ2-7	TRBV28	TRBD1	-	CASIRTGAYEQYF	TGTGCCAGCATTCGGACAGGCGCCTACGAGCAGTACTTC
TRBJ1-2	TRBV13	-	-	CASSFGDNYGYTF	TGTGCCAGCAGCTTTGGGGATAACTATGGCTACACCTTC